The 8 T cell receptor beta chains in this list originate from one sample, sequenced in a study of blood T cell repertoires in COVID-19. This table comes from immunoSEQ multiplex PCR, and its TCRdb copy is limited to in-frame clones, with some not included. Among around 250,000 clones listed, about 83% were seen once. Specimen: peripheral blood. The receptor set was obtained from a man of 80 years or more with acute or convalescent COVID-19.

The rearrangement joins TRBV18 to TRBJ2-1; D remains unclear. Germline V lookup: CDR1 KGHSH, CDR2 LQKENI. The CDR3 is 17 residues long. Trimming took off 0 bases at V and 0 bases at J, with 12 bases between the two ends. The CDR3 sequence is CASSPPTGTSSYNEQFF. The DNA for the CDR3 is TGTGCCAGCTCACCACCGACTGGTACAAGCTCCTACAATGAGCAGTTCTTC.

The chain employs TRBV24-1 and TRBJ1-3, with D unresolved. Trimming removed 5 bases at V and 4 bases at J, with 8 bases between. Per the germline V gene, CDR1 is KGHDR and CDR2 is SFDVKD. The CDR3 sequence is 13 residues long. CDR3: CATSASEGNTIYF. CDR3 DNA: TGTGCCACCAGTGCATCGGAGGGAAACACCATATATTTT.

The sample holds a few counts of this clone. The chain has TRBV28 and TRBJ1-1; 8 bases are shared with TRBD1. This CDR3 region has 14 residues. Germline V lookup: CDR1 MDHEN, CDR2 SYDVKM. Losses at the gene ends were 6 bases for V and 6 bases for J; bases not matched to a gene: 9. CDR3 amino acids: CASRGQGGYSEAFF. The CDR3, as DNA: TGTGCCAGCAGAGGACAGGGAGGCTATTCTGAAGCTTTCTTT.

This clone has a single count. The chain uses TRBV20-1 and TRBJ1-2; a weak D match, TRBD1 (5 bases). CDR3 length equals 11 residues. CDR1 and CDR2 (germline): DFQATT, SNEGSKA (reference sequence). CDR3 amino acids: CSVTGDYGYTF. In DNA, the CDR3 is TGCAGCGTTACAGGAGACTATGGCTACACCTTC.

The rearrangement links TRBV25-1 to TRBJ2-3; TRBD1 might be the D (6 bases). Germline V lookup: CDR1 MGHDK, CDR2 SYGVNS. Trimming removed 6 bases from V and 0 bases from J, with 10 bases in between. This CDR3 contains 14 residues. CDR3 bases: TGTGCCAGCAGACAGGGTTCTAGCACAGATACGCAGTATTTT. Amino acid sequence: CASRQGSSTDTQYF. Complete variable domain (other parts from reference TRBV25-1 and TRBJ2-3): EADIYQTPRYLVIGTGKKITLECSQTMGHDKMYWYQQDPGMELHLIHYSYGVNSTEKGDLSSESTVSRIRTEHFPLTLESARPSHTSQYLCASRQGSSTDTQYFGPGTRLTVL.

The chain employs TRBV5-1 and TRBJ2-1; 10 bases map to TRBD2. CDR3 size: 18 residues. CDR1 and CDR2 from the germline V gene are SGHRS and YFSETQ. J was trimmed by 1 base and V by 0 bases; bases with no gene match: 7. The CDR3 coding sequence is TGCGCCAGCAGCTTGGCCAGCGGGGGGGCCAGGTCCTACAATGAGCAGTTCTTC. This gives the protein CASSLASGGARSYNEQFF.

The chain carries TRBV19 and TRBJ1-4, with TRBD1 matching over 7 bases. Germline V gives CDR1 LNHDA, CDR2 SQIVND (reference sequence). The CDR3 runs 14 residues. After removal of 5 bases from V and 6 bases from J, the junction contained 6 bases not matched to a gene. DNA for the CDR3: TGTGCCAGTAGTCGGACAGGTCGGGATGAAAAACTGTTTTTT. Translation: CASSRTGRDEKLFF. The full variable domain, its missing parts supplied by reference TRBV19 and TRBJ1-4, is DGGITQSPKYLFRKEGQNVTLSCEQNLNHDAMYWYRQDPGQGLRLIYYSQIVNDFQKGDIAEGYSVSREKKESFPLTVTSAQKNPTAFYLCASSRTGRDEKLFFGSGTQLSVL.

Of note for this clone: This specimen includes other DNA sequences encoding the same CDR3. The rearrangement uses TRBV7-3 and TRBJ2-1, with 11 bases fitting TRBD2. The germline V gene encodes CDR1 SGHTA and CDR2 FQGTGA. The V segment lost 2 bases and the J segment 4 bases; nucleotides outside the gene matches: 1. There are 15 residues in the CDR3. The CDR3 loop reads CASSLVAGGYNEQFF. CDR3 DNA: TGTGCCAGCAGCTTAGTAGCGGGAGGGTACAATGAGCAGTTCTTC.